This is a list of T cell receptor beta chains from one sample in a study of Ad26.COV2.S vaccination and SARS-CoV-2 variants. Data came from immunoSEQ multiplex PCR; TCRdb stores just in-frame clones and leaves some out. The sample lists around 450,000 clones; nearly 90% were seen once. Sample: peripheral blood, taken in a trial of Ad26.COV2.S vaccine versus placebo. All receptors derive from a person between 18 and 59 years old who received the Ad26.COV2.S COVID-19 vaccine or a placebo. Both conserved end residues are part of each CDR3. The order of the fields is V gene, D gene, clone size, J gene, CDR3 protein, CDR3 DNA. D genes are given only for firm matches. Not all rows give a size; the values are once, few, many and, for expanded clones, a class.

V: TRBV7-9
D: TRBD1
size: -
J: TRBJ1-1
CDR3: CAVRGRNTEAFF
DNA: TGTGCCGTCAGGGGGCGGAACACTGAAGCTTTCTTT

V: TRBV29-1
D: -
size: -
J: TRBJ2-5
CDR3: CSVRARDAGETQYF
DNA: TGCAGCGTCAGGGCGAGGGACGCGGGAGAGACCCAGTACTTC

V: TRBV18
D: -
size: -
J: TRBJ1-2
CDR3: CASSPGPSGGYGYTF
DNA: TGTGCCAGCTCACCAGGCCCCTCTGGCGGCTATGGCTACACCTTC

V: TRBV29-1
D: -
size: -
J: TRBJ2-3
CDR3: CSVVTGDTQYF
DNA: TGCAGCGTTGTTACAGGGGATACGCAGTATTTT

V: TRBV7-3
D: -
size: once
J: TRBJ2-2
CDR3: CASSYDGANTGELFF
DNA: TGTGCCAGCAGTTATGACGGGGCAAACACCGGGGAGCTGTTTTTT

V: TRBV7-2
D: TRBD2
size: once
J: TRBJ2-1
CDR3: CASSLREVGRFTYNEQFF
DNA: TGTGCCAGCAGCTTACGGGAGGTCGGGAGGTTTACCTACAATGAGCAGTTCTTC

V: TRBV4-1
D: TRBD1
size: -
J: TRBJ2-7
CDR3: CASSQDGQGRIYEQYF
DNA: TGCGCCAGCAGCCAAGATGGACAGGGCCGGATCTACGAGCAGTACTTC

V: TRBV28
D: TRBD1
size: -
J: TRBJ2-5
CDR3: CASSFLRQGAETQYF
DNA: TGTGCCAGCAGTTTTTTACGTCAGGGGGCAGAGACCCAGTACTTC

V: TRBV5-6
D: -
size: -
J: TRBJ1-6
CDR3: CASSTGTYNSPLHF
DNA: TGTGCCAGCAGCACGGGCACCTACAATTCACCCCTCCACTTT

V: TRBV4-1
D: TRBD1
size: -
J: TRBJ1-5
CDR3: CASRPVQGALIDQPQHF
DNA: TGCGCCAGCAGGCCAGTACAGGGGGCCTTGATCGATCAGCCCCAGCATTTT

V: TRBV7-2
D: -
size: -
J: TRBJ1-2
CDR3: CASSLVGLGIYGYTF
DNA: TGTGCCAGCAGCTTAGTAGGGCTGGGGATCTATGGCTACACCTTC

V: TRBV5-1
D: -
size: -
J: TRBJ1-2
CDR3: CASSPNGVDGYTF
DNA: TGCGCCAGCAGCCCCAATGGAGTGGATGGCTACACCTTC

V: TRBV11-3
D: -
size: -
J: TRBJ2-1
CDR3: CASSLSGGGYNEQFF
DNA: TGTGCCAGCAGCTTATCCGGGGGCGGATACAATGAGCAGTTCTTC

V: TRBV4-1
D: -
size: -
J: TRBJ2-1
CDR3: CASSLGDLSSYNEQFF
DNA: TGCGCCAGCAGCCTAGGGGACTTGAGCTCCTACAATGAGCAGTTCTTC

V: TRBV5-1
D: -
size: -
J: TRBJ1-1
CDR3: CASSLMLDMNTEAFF
DNA: TGCGCCAGCAGCTTGATGTTGGACATGAACACTGAAGCTTTCTTT

V: TRBV3-1/TRBV3-2
D: -
size: -
J: TRBJ1-1
CDR3: CASTQDLNTEAFF
DNA: TGTGCCAGCACACAAGACCTGAACACTGAAGCTTTCTTT

V: TRBV5-5
D: TRBD2
size: -
J: TRBJ2-2
CDR3: CASSLKLAGNTGELFF
DNA: TGTGCCAGCAGCTTGAAACTAGCGGGAAACACCGGGGAGCTGTTTTTT

V: TRBV30
D: -
size: -
J: TRBJ2-1
CDR3: CAWSVPGADEQFF
DNA: TGTGCCTGGAGTGTACCGGGTGCGGATGAGCAGTTCTTC

V: TRBV19
D: -
size: -
J: TRBJ1-4
CDR3: CASSGTTEKLFF
DNA: TGTGCCAGTAGCGGGACAACAGAAAAACTGTTTTTT

V: TRBV5-1
D: TRBD1
size: -
J: TRBJ1-2
CDR3: CASTQGGAPGYTF
DNA: TGCGCCAGCACGCAGGGGGGGGCGCCTGGCTACACCTTC

V: TRBV9
D: -
size: -
J: TRBJ2-7
CDR3: CASSVGPDSYEQYF
DNA: TGTGCCAGCAGCGTAGGTCCCGACTCCTACGAGCAGTACTTC

V: TRBV7-2
D: -
size: -
J: TRBJ1-4
CDR3: CASSLEGEGEKLFF
DNA: TGTGCCAGCAGCTTAGAAGGGGAAGGAGAAAAACTGTTTTTT

V: TRBV6-5
D: TRBD2
size: -
J: TRBJ2-7
CDR3: CASSLASGGGEQYF
DNA: TGTGCCAGCAGTTTGGCTAGCGGGGGGGGCGAGCAGTACTTC

V: TRBV3-1/TRBV3-2
D: -
size: -
J: TRBJ2-1
CDR3: CASSQDRSGGYNEQFF
DNA: TGTGCCAGCAGCCAAGATCGCAGCGGAGGATACAATGAGCAGTTCTTC

V: TRBV3-1/TRBV3-2
D: -
size: -
J: TRBJ2-2
CDR3: CASSQEVSTGELFF
DNA: TGTGCCAGCAGCCAAGAGGTGAGCACCGGGGAGCTGTTTTTT

V: TRBV5-4
D: -
size: once
J: TRBJ1-2
CDR3: CASSTGITLDGYTF
DNA: TGTGCCAGCAGCACGGGAATTACGCTGGATGGCTACACCTTC

V: TRBV28
D: -
size: -
J: TRBJ2-1
CDR3: CASARGQYNEQFF
DNA: TGTGCCAGCGCCCGAGGACAGTACAATGAGCAGTTCTTC

V: TRBV3-1/TRBV3-2
D: -
size: -
J: TRBJ1-5
CDR3: CASSSDSNQPQHF
DNA: TGTGCCAGCAGCTCCGATAGCAATCAGCCCCAGCATTTT

V: TRBV4-2
D: -
size: once
J: TRBJ1-4
CDR3: CASSHRGLIEKLFF
DNA: TGTGCCAGCAGCCACAGGGGACTTATTGAAAAACTGTTTTTT

V: TRBV6-5
D: TRBD1
size: -
J: TRBJ1-2
CDR3: CASRPGTGNGYTF
DNA: TGTGCCAGCAGGCCCGGGACAGGGAATGGCTACACCTTC

V: TRBV5-1
D: -
size: -
J: TRBJ2-3
CDR3: CASSFRTPLSTDTQYF
DNA: TGCGCCAGCAGCTTTCGGACACCCCTCAGCACAGATACGCAGTATTTT

V: TRBV5-4
D: -
size: -
J: TRBJ2-5
CDR3: CASSRYDQETQYF
DNA: TGTGCCAGCAGCCGCTATGACCAAGAGACCCAGTACTTC

V: TRBV28
D: -
size: once
J: TRBJ1-2
CDR3: CASSLQGWGGYTF
DNA: TGTGCCAGCAGTTTGCAGGGGTGGGGTGGCTACACCTTC

V: TRBV5-1
D: -
size: -
J: TRBJ1-3
CDR3: CASSLDWGSGNTIYF
DNA: TGCGCCAGCAGCTTGGATTGGGGGTCTGGAAACACCATATATTTT

V: TRBV2
D: -
size: -
J: TRBJ1-4
CDR3: CASSWTIGEKLFF
DNA: TGTGCCAGCAGTTGGACCATAGGGGAAAAACTGTTTTTT

V: TRBV5-4
D: TRBD1
size: -
J: TRBJ1-3
CDR3: CASSLEPQGAAGNTIYF
DNA: TGTGCCAGCAGCTTGGAGCCACAGGGGGCGGCGGGAAACACCATATATTTT

V: TRBV11-2
D: TRBD2
size: -
J: TRBJ2-1
CDR3: CASSWGGRARNEQFF
DNA: TGTGCCAGCAGCTGGGGCGGGAGGGCCCGGAATGAGCAGTTCTTC

V: TRBV9
D: -
size: -
J: TRBJ2-1
CDR3: CASSARIDNEQFF
DNA: TGTGCCAGCAGCGCCCGCATAGACAATGAGCAGTTCTTC

V: TRBV6-4
D: -
size: -
J: TRBJ1-1
CDR3: CASSDSQGRKDTEAFF
DNA: TGTGCCAGCAGTGACTCACAAGGACGGAAGGACACTGAAGCTTTCTTT

V: TRBV28
D: TRBD1
size: -
J: TRBJ1-5
CDR3: CASSLRGQGAGQPQHF
DNA: TGTGCCAGCAGTTTAAGGGGACAGGGGGCAGGTCAGCCCCAGCATTTT

V: TRBV2
D: -
size: many
J: TRBJ1-4
CDR3: CASRGTEELFF
DNA: TGTGCCAGCAGGGGAACGGAGGAACTGTTTTTT

V: TRBV5-1
D: TRBD2
size: -
J: TRBJ2-3
CDR3: CASSLALARNTQYF
DNA: TGCGCCAGCAGCTTGGCACTAGCGAGGAATACGCAGTATTTT